The 23 T cell receptor beta chains below come from one sample, sequenced in a study of T-cell memory formation after mild COVID-19. TCRdb recomputed calls from the 5' RACE reads with MiXCR, one row per CDR3 protein. The table records roughly 480,000 distinct CDR3 sequences, roughly 23% of them present only once. The sample taken for sequencing was PBMCs or a T cell subset sorted from them (not recorded which). The receptors shown here come from an adult woman who had mild COVID-19 (a few samples of this study predate the infection). Cell type and time point are not known.

This clonotype was observed at least ten times. This chain joins TRBV27 and TRBJ1-1; tentatively, D is TRBD1 (6 bases). Germline-derived CDR1 and CDR2 are MNHEY and SMNVEV (reference sequence). Between the trimmed V and J ends, which lost 7 bases and 4 bases, there was a span of 19 bases. The CDR3 extends over 15 amino acids. The CDR3 spells CASTPAVGGSTEAFF. In DNA, the CDR3 is TGTGCCAGCACCCCCGCCGTGGGGGGCTCCACTGAAGCTTTCTTT.

The sample holds a few counts of this clonotype. The rearrangement joins TRBV30 to TRBJ2-1; the D is unclear. The CDR3 loop spans 12 amino acids. V was cut by 2 bases and J by 7 bases, with 9 bases left in between. Germline V lookup: CDR1 GTSNPN, CDR2 SVGIG (reference sequence). The DNA of the CDR3 is TGTGCCTGGAGTACCCACCGAAATGAGCAGTTCTTC. As protein: CAWSTHRNEQFF.

CDR3 DNA: TGTGCCAGCACACGGGTCCCGTGGTATGAAAAACTGTTTTTT. Its translation: CASTRVPWYEKLFF. The chain has TRBV12-3 or TRBV12-4 and TRBJ1-4; D is uncertain. The CDR3 is 14 residues long. V lost 7 bases and J 6 bases, leaving 15 bases between the germline ends.

Only a few counts were recorded for this clonotype. The chain links TRBV6-1 to TRBJ2-3; TRBD1 matches at 9 bases. Per germline, CDR1 MNHNS and CDR2 SASEGT. The junction had 11 bases not matched to a gene; V was cut back by 6 bases and J by 4 bases. CDR3 size: 16 residues. CDR3 sequence (DNA): TGTGCCAGCAGGAAAAGGGGGACAGGGTGGGCAGATACGCAGTATTTT. It translates to CASRKRGTGWADTQYF.

The table lists this clonotype with many counts. The V call is TRBV24-1, the J call TRBJ2-5; D possibly corresponds to TRBD1 (6 bases). The CDR3 is 12 amino acids. Germline values: CDR1 KGHDR, CDR2 SFDVKD. Trimming shortened V by 3 bases and J by 5 bases, and 6 bases separated the two germline ends. The CDR3 here is CATSDQGETQYF. The CDR3 nucleotides read TGTGCCACCAGTGATCAGGGGGAGACCCAGTACTTC.

This clonotype was detected only a few times. This chain joins TRBV4-1 and TRBJ2-7, with 8 bases identical to TRBD2. Looked up from germline, CDR1 is MGHRA and CDR2 is YSYEKL. J was trimmed by 0 bases and V by 0 bases; bases with no gene match: 4. The CDR3 loop spans 16 amino acids. The CDR3 nucleotides are TGCGCCAGCAGCCAAGATGTAGCGGGGAGCTCCTACGAGCAGTACTTC. It specifies CASSQDVAGSSYEQYF.

In its sample, this clonotype was seen a few times. V and J are TRBV6-5 and TRBJ1-1; 11 nucleotides align to TRBD1. CDR3 length: 15 residues. The ends lost 6 bases at V and 7 bases at J; junction bases unmatched: 10. CDR1 is MNHEY and CDR2 is SVGAGI in the germline V gene. CDR3 loop: CASSHRDRGIGEAFF. CDR3 DNA sequence: TGTGCCAGCAGCCACCGGGACAGGGGGATCGGTGAAGCTTTCTTT.

Only a few counts were recorded for this clonotype. The chain uses TRBV7-9 and TRBJ2-7; D perhaps matches TRBD1 (6 bases). Germline V gene data show CDR1 as SEHNR and CDR2 as FQNEAQ (reference sequence). The V and J ends lost 5 bases and 3 bases respectively, with 14 bases between them. The CDR3 spans 14 residues. Here the CDR3 reads CASSPQGDLYEQYF. The DNA of the CDR3 is TGTGCCAGCAGCCCACAGGGAGACCTCTACGAGCAGTACTTC.

This clonotype occurred a few times. The V and J genes are TRBV4-3 and TRBJ2-3; perhaps D is TRBD1 or TRBD2 (5 bases each). Germline loops: CDR1 LGHNA, CDR2 YSLEER. CDR3 size: 15 residues. Trimming removed 5 bases from V and 1 base from J, with 13 bases in between. The CDR3 sequence is CASSSRVGRTDTQYF. In nucleotides, the CDR3 is TGCGCCAGCAGCAGTAGGGTGGGACGCACAGATACGCAGTATTTT.

V and J are TRBV6-2 or TRBV6-3 and TRBJ1-5, with a possible D match to TRBD1 (5 bases). Germline V gene data show CDR1 as MNHEY and CDR2 as SVGEGT. This CDR3 comprises 14 residues. V was shortened by 6 bases and J by 1 base, with 10 bases between the two germline ends. CDR3 sequence reads: CASRTRESNQPQHF. The CDR3 coding sequence is TGTGCCAGCAGAACCAGGGAGAGCAATCAGCCCCAGCATTTT.

The chain employs TRBV20-1 and TRBJ2-7, with TRBD1 identical over 8 bases. Germline values: CDR1 DFQATT, CDR2 SNEGSKA (reference sequence). V was pared by 6 bases and J by 0 bases, with 7 bases of the junction left unmatched. This CDR3 comprises 14 residues. The CDR3 DNA sequence: TGCAGTGCATCCGGGACAGGATCCTCCTACGAGCAGTACTTC. It is translated as CSASGTGSSYEQYF.

In this sample, this clonotype turned up many times. The chain's CDR3 is CASSSPSRNTGELFF. For the CDR3, the DNA is TGTGCCAGCAGTTCACCTAGCCGGAACACCGGGGAGCTGTTTTTT. The rearrangement links TRBV12-3 or TRBV12-4 to TRBJ2-2; the D gene is possibly TRBD2 (5 bases). V lost 4 bases and J 1 base, leaving 10 bases between the germline ends. CDR3 length equals 15 residues.

This clonotype was recorded only once. This chain's CDR3 is CATSPKTSGRAIYNEQFF. CDR3 bases: TGTGCCACCAGTCCCAAGACTAGCGGGAGGGCAATATACAATGAGCAGTTCTTC. This sequence joins TRBV24-1 and TRBJ2-1; 14 positions agree with TRBD2. CDR1 is KGHDR, CDR2 SFDVKD, per germline. CDR3 size: 18 residues. The ends lost 6 bases at V and 4 bases at J; junction bases unmatched: 10.

V and J are TRBV20-1 and TRBJ1-1; the D gene is possibly TRBD1 (5 bases). The CDR3 is 12 amino acids. Looked up from germline, CDR1 is DFQATT and CDR2 is SNEGSKA (reference sequence). Trimming pared 6 bases from V and 5 bases from J, leaving 13 bases between. CDR3 region: CSAGGGKTEAFF. The DNA for the CDR3 is TGCAGTGCGGGTGGGGGGAAAACTGAAGCTTTCTTT.

This chain joins TRBV9 and TRBJ2-5, with a weak D call TRBD1 (6 bases). The germline gives CDR1 SGDLS, CDR2 YYNGEE. This CDR3 has 14 residues. V was cut by 3 bases and J by 5 bases, with 14 bases left in between. For the CDR3, the DNA is TGTGCCAGCAGCGGGGGGCCACTTCAGGAGACCCAGTACTTC. Translated: CASSGGPLQETQYF.

There are a few counts of this clonotype. The V gene is TRBV20-1, the J gene TRBJ2-7, with 12 bases identical to TRBD2. V dropped 3 bases and J dropped 3; count of bases not matched to a gene: 9. Germline-derived CDR1 and CDR2 are DFQATT and SNEGSKA (reference sequence). The CDR3 is made up of 16 amino acids. For the CDR3, the DNA is TGCAGTGCTAGGACTACTAGCGGGAGGAGAATCTACGAGCAGTACTTC. Translating it yields CSARTTSGRRIYEQYF.

This clonotype has more than one count but fewer than ten. Its ends do not fully match the called genes, so a read error is possible. This rearrangement joins TRBV20-1 to TRBJ2-4; TRBD1 agrees at 9 bases. The CDR3 length is 12 residues. Germline-derived CDR1 and CDR2 are DFQATT and SNEGSKA (reference sequence). This CDR3 reads CSASDRGKRGHF. CDR3 in DNA: TGCAGTGCCTCTGACAGGGGGAAAAGAGGGCACTTC.

In its sample, this clonotype was seen a few times. The chain carries TRBV7-9 and TRBJ2-7; D may match TRBD1 or TRBD2 (5 bases each). The V end was cut by 3 bases, the J end by 1 base, with 7 bases between. The length of the CDR3 is 13 residues. CDR1 is SEHNR and CDR2 is FQNEAQ in the germline V gene (reference sequence). DNA for the CDR3: TGTGCCAGCAGCTTCTGGGGGTCCTACGAGCAGTACTTC. Protein: CASSFWGSYEQYF. The whole variable domain, filled in from reference TRBV7-9 and TRBJ2-7, reads DTGVSQNPRHKITKRGQNVTFRCDPISEHNRLYWYRQTLGQGPEFLTYFQNEAQLEKSRLLSDRFSAERPKGSFSTLEIQRTEQGDSAMYLCASSFWGSYEQYFGPGTRLTVT.

The chain carries TRBV2 and TRBJ1-1, with D uncertain. Germline CDR1 is SNHLY and CDR2 is FYNNEI. The CDR3 length is 11 residues. Trimming left V 7 bases short and J 0 bases short, with 3 bases between. The CDR3 sequence is CASKVNTEAFF. CDR3 nucleotides: TGTGCCAGCAAGGTGAACACTGAAGCTTTCTTT.

The chain joins TRBV12-3 or TRBV12-4 to TRBJ1-2, with TRBD1 as a possible D gene (6 bases). The V end was cut by 3 bases, the J end by 6 bases, with 17 bases between. The CDR3 extends over 15 amino acids. In DNA, the CDR3 is TGTGCCAGCAGTTTCGGGGGGGGCGCATCGGATGGCTACACCTTC. This gives the protein CASSFGGGASDGYTF.

This clonotype was seen only a few times. This chain links TRBV5-6 with TRBJ1-2, with 10 positions matching TRBD1. V dropped 4 bases and J dropped 3; count of bases not matched to a gene: 6. Germline CDR1 is SGHDT and CDR2 is YYEEEE. This CDR3 spans 15 amino acids. CDR3: CASSPPGTGDYGYTF. CDR3 DNA sequence: TGTGCCAGCAGCCCGCCCGGGACAGGGGACTATGGCTACACCTTC. Full variable domain (outside the CDR3, taken from reference TRBV5-6 and TRBJ1-2): DAGVTQSPTHLIKTRGQQVTLRCSPKSGHDTVSWYQQALGQGPQFIFQYYEEEERQRGNFPDRFSGHQFPNYSSELNVNALLLGDSALYLCASSPPGTGDYGYTFGSGTRLTVV.

The V and J genes are TRBV6-5 and TRBJ1-2; no clear D. CDR1 MNHEY and CDR2 SVGAGI come from the germline V gene. The CDR3 has 16 residues. V lost 0 bases and J lost 2, with 13 bases in between. The CDR3 region is CASSYSYRQINYGYTF. The CDR3 DNA follows: TGTGCCAGCAGTTACTCGTATCGACAAATAAACTATGGCTACACCTTC.

The rearrangement links TRBV7-9 to TRBJ1-6; 8 bases are shared with TRBD1. V lost 5 bases and J lost 0; bases outside the gene matches: 9. The length of the CDR3 is 18 residues. Germline assignment: CDR1 SEHNR and CDR2 FQNEAQ (reference sequence). DNA for the CDR3: TGTGCCAGCAGCCTGGCCGGGACAGGAAACTCCTATAATTCACCCCTCCACTTT. It encodes CASSLAGTGNSYNSPLHF.